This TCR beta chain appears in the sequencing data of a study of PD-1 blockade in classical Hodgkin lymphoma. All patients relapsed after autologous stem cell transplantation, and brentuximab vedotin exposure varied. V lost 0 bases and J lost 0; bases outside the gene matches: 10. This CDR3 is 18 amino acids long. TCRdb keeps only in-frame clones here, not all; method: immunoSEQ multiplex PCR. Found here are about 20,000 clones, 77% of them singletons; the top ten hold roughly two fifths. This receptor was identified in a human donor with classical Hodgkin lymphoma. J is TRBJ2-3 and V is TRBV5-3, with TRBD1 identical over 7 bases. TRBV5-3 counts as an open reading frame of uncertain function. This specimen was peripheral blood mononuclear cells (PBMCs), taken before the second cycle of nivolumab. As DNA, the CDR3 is TGTGCCAGAAGCTTGGAAAAGCAGGGGGAGAAAAGCACAGATACGCAGTATTTT. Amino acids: CARSLEKQGEKSTDTQYF.